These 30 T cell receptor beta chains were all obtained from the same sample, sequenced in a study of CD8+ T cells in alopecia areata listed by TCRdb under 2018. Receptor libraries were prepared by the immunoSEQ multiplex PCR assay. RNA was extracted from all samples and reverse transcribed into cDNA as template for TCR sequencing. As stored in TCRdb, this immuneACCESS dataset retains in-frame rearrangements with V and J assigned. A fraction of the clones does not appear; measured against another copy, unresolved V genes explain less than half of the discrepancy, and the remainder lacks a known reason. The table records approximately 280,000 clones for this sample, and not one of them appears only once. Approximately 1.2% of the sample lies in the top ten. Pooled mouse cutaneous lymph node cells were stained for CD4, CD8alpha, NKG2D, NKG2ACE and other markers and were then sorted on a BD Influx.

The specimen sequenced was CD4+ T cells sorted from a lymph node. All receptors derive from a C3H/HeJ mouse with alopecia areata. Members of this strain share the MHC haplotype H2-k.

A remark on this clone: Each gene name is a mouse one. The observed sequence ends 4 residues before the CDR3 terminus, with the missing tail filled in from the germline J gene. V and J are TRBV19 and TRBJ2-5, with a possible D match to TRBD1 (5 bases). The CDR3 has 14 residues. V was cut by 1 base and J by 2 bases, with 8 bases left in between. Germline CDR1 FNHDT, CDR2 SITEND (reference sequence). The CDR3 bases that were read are TGTGCCAGCAGTATATCAGGGCCCCAAGAC. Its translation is CASSISGPQD. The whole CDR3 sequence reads CASSISGPQDTQYF.

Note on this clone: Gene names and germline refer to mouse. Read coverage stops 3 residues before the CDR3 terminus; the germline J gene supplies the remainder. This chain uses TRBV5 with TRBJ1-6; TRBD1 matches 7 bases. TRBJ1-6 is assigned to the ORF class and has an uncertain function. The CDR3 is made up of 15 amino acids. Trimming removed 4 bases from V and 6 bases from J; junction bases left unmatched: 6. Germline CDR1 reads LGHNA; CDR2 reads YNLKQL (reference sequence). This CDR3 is CASSPSGGVNSPLYF. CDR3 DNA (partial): TGTGCCAGCAGCCCCTCAGGGGGAGTTAATTCGCCC.

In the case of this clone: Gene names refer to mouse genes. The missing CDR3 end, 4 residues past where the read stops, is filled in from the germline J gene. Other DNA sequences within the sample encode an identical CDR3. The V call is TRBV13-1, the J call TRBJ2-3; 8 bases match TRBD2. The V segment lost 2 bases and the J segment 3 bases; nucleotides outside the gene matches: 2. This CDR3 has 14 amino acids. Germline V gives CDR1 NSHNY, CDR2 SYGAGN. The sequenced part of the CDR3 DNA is TGTGCCAGCAGTGAATGGGGGGGGGCAGAA. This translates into CASSEWGGAE. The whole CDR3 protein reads CASSEWGGAETLYF.

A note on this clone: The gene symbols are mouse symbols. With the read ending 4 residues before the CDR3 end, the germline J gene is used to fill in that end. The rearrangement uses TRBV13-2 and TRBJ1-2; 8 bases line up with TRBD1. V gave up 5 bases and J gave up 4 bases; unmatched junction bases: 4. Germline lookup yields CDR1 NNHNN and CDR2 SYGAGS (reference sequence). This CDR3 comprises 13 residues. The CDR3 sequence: CASGAGGTSDYTF. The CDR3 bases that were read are TGTGCCAGCGGGGCAGGGGGCACCTCC.

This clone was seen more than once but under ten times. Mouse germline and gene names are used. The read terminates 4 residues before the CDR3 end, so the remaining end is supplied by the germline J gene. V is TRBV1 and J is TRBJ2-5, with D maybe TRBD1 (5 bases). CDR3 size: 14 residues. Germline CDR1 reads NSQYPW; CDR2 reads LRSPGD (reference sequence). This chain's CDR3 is CTCSAVPTEDTQYF. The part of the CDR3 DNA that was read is TGCACCTGCAGTGCAGTCCCGACAGAAGAC.

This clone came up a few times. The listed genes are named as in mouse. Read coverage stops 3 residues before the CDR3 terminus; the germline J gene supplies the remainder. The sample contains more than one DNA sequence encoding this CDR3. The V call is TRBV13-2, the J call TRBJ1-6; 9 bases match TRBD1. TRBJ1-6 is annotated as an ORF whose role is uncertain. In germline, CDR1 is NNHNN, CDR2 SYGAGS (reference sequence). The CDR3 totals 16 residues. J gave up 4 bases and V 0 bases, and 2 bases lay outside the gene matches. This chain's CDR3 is CASGDAGQGYNSPLYF. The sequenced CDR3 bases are TGTGCCAGCGGTGATGCTGGACAGGGGTATAATTCGCCC.

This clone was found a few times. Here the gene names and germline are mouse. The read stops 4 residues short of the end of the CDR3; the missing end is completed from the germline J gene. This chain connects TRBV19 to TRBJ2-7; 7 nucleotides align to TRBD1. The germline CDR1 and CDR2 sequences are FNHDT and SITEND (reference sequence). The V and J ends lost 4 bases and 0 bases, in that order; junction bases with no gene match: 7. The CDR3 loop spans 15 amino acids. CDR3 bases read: TGTGCCAGCAGTCTCTCGACAGGGAGCTCCTAT. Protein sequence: CASSLSTGSSY. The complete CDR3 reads CASSLSTGSSYEQYF.

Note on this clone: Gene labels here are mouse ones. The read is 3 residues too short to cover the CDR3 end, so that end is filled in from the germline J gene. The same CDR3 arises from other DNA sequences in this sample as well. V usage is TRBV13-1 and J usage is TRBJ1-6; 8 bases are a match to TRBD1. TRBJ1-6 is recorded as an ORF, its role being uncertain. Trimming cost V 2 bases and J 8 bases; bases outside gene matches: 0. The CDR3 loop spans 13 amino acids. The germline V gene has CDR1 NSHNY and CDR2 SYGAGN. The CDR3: CASSEQGDSPLYF. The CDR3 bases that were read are TGTGCCAGCAGTGAACAGGGGGATTCGCCC.

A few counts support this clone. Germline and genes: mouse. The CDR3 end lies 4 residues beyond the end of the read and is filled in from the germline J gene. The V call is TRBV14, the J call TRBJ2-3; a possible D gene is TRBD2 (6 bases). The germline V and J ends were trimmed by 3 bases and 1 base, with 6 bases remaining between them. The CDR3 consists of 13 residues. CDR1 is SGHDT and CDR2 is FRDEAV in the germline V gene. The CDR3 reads CASSYWGAETLYF. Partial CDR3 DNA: TGTGCCAGCAGTTACTGGGGTGCAGAA.

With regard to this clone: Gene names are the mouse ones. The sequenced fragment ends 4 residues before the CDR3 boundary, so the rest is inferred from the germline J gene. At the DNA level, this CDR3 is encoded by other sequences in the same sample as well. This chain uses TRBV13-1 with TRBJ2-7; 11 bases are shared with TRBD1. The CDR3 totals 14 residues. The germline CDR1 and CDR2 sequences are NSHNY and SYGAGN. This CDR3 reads CASSERDRGYEQYF. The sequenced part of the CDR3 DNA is TGTGCCAGCAGTGAGCGGGACAGGGGGTAT.

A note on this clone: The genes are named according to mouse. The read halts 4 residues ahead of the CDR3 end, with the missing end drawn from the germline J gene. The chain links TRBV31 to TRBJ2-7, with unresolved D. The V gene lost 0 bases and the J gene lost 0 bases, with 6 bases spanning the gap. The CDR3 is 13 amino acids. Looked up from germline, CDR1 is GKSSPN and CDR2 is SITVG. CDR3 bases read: TGTGCCTGGAGTCTTCCGTCCTCCTAT. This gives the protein CAWSLPSSY. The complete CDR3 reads CAWSLPSSYEQYF. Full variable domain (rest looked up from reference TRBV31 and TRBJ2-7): AQTIHQWPVAEIKAVGSPLSLGCTIKGKSSPNLYWYWQATGGTLQQLFYSITVGQVESVVQLNLSASRPKDDQFILSTEKLLLSHSGFYLCAWSLPSSYEQYFGPGTRLTVL.

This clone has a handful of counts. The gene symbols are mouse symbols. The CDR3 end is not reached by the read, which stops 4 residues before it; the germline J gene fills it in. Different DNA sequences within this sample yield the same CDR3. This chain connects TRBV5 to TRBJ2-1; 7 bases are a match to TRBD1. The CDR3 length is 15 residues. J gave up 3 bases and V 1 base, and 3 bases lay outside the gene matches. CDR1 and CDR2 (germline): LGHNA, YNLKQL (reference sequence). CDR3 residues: CASSQGTGVYAEQFF. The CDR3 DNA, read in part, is TGTGCCAGCAGCCAAGGGACAGGTGTCTATGCT.

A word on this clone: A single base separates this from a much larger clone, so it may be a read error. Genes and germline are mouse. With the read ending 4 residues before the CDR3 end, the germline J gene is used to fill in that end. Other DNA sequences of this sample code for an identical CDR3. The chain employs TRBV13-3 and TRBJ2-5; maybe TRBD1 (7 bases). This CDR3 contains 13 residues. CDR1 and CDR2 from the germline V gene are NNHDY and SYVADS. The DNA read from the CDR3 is TGTGCCAGCAGTGATAGGGGGCGAGAC. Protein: CASSDRGRD. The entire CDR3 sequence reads CASSDRGRDTQYF.

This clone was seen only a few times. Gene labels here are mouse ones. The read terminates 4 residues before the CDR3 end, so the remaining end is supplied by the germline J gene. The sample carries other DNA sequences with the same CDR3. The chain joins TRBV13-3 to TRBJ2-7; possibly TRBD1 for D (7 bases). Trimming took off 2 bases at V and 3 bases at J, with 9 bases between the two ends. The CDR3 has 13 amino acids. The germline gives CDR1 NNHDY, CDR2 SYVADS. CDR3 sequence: CASSDRGVYEQYF. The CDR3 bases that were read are TGTGCCAGCAGTGACAGGGGGGTCTAT.

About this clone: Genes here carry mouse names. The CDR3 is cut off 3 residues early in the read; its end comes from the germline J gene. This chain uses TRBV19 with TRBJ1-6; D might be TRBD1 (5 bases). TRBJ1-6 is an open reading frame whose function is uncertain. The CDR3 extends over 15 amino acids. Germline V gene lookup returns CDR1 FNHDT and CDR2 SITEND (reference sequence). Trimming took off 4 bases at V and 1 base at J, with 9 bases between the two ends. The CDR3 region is CASSQTASYNSPLYF. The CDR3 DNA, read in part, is TGTGCCAGCAGTCAGACAGCCTCCTATAATTCGCCC.

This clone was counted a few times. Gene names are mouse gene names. CDR3 sequence: CASSRQGDNSPLYF. CDR3 DNA (partial): TGTGCCAGCAGCCGACAGGGGGATAATTCGCCC. The chain employs TRBV13-1 and TRBJ1-6, with 9 bases identical to TRBD1. The read comes to an end 3 residues before the CDR3 does, leaving the germline J gene to fill in the end. TRBJ1-6 is noted as an ORF with a role that remains uncertain. Germline V CDR1 and CDR2: NSHNY, SYGAGN. The CDR3 spans 14 residues. Unmatched junction bases numbered 2, after V lost 5 bases and J lost 5 bases.

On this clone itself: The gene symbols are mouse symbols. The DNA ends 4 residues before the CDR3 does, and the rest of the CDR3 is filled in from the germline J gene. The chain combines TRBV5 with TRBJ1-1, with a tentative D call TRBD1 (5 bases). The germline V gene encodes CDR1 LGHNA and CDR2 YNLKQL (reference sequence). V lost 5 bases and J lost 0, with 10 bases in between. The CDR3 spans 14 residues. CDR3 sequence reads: CASSSQTANTEVFF. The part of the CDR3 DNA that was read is TGTGCCAGCAGCTCCCAGACAGCAAACACA.

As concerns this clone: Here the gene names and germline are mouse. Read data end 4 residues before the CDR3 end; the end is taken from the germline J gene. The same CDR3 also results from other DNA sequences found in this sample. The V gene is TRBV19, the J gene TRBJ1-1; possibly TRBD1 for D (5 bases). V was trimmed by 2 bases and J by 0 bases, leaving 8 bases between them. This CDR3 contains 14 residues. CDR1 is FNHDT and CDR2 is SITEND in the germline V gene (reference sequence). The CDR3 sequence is CASSIGGANTEVFF. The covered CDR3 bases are TGTGCCAGCAGTATCGGGGGGGCAAACACA.

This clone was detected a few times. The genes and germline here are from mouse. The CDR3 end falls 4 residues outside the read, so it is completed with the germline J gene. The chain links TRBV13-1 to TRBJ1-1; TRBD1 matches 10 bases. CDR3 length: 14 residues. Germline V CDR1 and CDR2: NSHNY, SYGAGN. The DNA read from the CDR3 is TGTGCCAGCAGGTCCGGGACAGGGGTATCA. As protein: CASRSGTGVS. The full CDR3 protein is CASRSGTGVSEVFF.

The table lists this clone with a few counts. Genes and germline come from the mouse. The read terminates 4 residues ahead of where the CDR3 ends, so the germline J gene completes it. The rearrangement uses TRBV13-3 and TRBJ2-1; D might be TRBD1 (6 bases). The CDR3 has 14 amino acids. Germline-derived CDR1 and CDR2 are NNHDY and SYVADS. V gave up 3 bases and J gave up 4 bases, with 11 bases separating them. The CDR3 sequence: CASSVYRVYAEQFF. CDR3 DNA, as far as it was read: TGTGCCAGCAGTGTCTACAGGGTATATGCT.

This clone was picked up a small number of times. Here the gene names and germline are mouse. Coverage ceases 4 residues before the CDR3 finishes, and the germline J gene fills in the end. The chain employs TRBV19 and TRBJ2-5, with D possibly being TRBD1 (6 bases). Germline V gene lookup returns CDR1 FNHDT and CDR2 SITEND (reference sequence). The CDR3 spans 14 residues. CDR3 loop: CASSMRDTEDTQYF. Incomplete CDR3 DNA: TGTGCCAGCAGTATGCGGGACACAGAAGAC.

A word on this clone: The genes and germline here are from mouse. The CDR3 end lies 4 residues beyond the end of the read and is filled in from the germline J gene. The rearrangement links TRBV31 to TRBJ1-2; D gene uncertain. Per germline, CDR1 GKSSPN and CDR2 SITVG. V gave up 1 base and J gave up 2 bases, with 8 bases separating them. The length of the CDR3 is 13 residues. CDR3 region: CAWSPHFNSDYTF. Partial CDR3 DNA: TGTGCCTGGAGTCCCCATTTTAACTCC.

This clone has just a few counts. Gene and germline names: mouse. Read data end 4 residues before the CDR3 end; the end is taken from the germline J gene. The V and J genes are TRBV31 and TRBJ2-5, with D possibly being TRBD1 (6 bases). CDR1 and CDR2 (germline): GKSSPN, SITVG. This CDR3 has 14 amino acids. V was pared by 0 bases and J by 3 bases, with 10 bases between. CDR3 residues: CAWSLRDNQDTQYF. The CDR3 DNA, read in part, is TGTGCCTGGAGTCTACGGGACAATCAAGAC.

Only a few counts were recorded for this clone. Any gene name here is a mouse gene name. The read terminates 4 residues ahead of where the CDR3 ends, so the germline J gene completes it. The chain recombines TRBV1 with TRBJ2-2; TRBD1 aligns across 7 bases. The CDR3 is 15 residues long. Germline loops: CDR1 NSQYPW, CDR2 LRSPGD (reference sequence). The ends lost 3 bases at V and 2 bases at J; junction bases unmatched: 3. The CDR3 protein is CTCSARDSNTGQLYF. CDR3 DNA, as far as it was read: TGCACCTGCAGTGCCCGGGACAGTAACACCGGG.

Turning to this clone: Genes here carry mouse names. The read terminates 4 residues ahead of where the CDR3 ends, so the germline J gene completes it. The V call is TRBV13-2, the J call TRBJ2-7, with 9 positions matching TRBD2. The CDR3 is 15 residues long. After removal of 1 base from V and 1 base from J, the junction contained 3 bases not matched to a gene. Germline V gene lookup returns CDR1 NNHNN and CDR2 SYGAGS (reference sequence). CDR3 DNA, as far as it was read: TGTGCCAGCGGTGATCCGGGACTGGGTTCCTAT. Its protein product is CASGDPGLGSY. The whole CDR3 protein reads CASGDPGLGSYEQYF.

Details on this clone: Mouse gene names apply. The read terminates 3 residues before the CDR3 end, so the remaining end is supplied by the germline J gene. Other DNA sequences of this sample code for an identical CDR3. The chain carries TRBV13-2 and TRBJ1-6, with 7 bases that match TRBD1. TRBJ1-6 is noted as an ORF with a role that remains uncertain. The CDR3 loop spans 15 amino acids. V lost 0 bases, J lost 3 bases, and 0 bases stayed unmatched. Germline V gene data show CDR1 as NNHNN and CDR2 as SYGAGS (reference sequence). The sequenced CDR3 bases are TGTGCCAGCGGTGATGCAGGGGGCTATAATTCGCCC. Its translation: CASGDAGGYNSP. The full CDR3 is CASGDAGGYNSPLYF.

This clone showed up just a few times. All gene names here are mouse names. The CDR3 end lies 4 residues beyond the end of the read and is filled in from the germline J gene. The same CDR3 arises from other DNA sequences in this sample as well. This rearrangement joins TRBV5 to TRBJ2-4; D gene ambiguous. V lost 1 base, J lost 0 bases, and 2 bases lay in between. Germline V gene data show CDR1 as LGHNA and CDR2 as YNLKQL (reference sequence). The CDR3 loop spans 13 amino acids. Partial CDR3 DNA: TGTGCCAGCAGCCAAGGGAGTCAAAAC. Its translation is CASSQGSQN. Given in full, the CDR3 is CASSQGSQNTLYF.

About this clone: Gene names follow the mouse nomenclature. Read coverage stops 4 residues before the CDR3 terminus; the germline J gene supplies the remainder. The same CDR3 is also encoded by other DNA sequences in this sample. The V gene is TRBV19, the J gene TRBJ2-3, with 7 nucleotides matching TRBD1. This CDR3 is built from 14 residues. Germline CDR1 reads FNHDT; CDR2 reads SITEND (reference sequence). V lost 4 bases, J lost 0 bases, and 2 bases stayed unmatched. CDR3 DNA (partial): TGTGCCAGCAGTCGGACAGGTAGTGCAGAA. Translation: CASSRTGSAE. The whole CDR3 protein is CASSRTGSAETLYF.

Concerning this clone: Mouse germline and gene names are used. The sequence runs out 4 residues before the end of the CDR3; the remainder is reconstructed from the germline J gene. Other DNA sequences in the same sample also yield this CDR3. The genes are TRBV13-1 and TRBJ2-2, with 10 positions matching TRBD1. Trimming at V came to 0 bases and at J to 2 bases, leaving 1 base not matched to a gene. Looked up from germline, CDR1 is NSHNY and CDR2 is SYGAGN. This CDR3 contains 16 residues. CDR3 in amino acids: CASSDATGGNTGQLYF. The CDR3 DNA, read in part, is TGTGCCAGCAGTGATGCGACAGGGGGCAACACCGGG.

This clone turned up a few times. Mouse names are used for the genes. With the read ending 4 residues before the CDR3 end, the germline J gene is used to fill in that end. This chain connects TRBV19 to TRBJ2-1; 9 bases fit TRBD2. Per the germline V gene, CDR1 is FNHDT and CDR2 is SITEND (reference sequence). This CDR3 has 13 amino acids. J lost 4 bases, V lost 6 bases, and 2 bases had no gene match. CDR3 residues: CASMGTGYAEQFF. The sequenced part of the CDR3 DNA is TGTGCCAGCATGGGGACTGGGTATGCT.